This T cell receptor beta chain came from a study of cytomegalovirus exposure and HLA in healthy donors. The study ran its PCR with 60 Vbeta and 13 Jbeta primers. The table came from immunoSEQ multiplex PCR; TCRdb's copy has only in-frame clones and leaves some out. The data contain roughly 260,000 clones, 80% to 90% of them singletons. The ends were cut back, 3 bases at V and 5 bases at J, with 17 bases in the middle. The germline V gene encodes CDR1 SGHVS and CDR2 FQNEAQ. The CDR3 sequence is 15 residues long. About this clone: Its target is not known.

Study results and caveats: The study put 150 or so TCR beta chains on its list as cytomegalovirus-associated.

J is TRBJ2-7 and V is TRBV7-8; D is possibly TRBD2 (5 bases). This TCR was sampled from a woman in her forties in good health and CMV-seropositive. The specimen was PBMCs. CDR3 loop: CASSFIQTNGNEQYF. CDR3 bases: TGTGCCAGCAGCTTCATTCAAACCAACGGGAACGAGCAGTACTTC. The full variable domain, its missing parts supplied by reference TRBV7-8 and TRBJ2-7, is GAGVSQSPRYKVAKRGQDVALRCDPISGHVSLFWYQQALGQGPEFLTYFQNEAQLDKSGLPSDRFFAERPEGSVSTLKIQRTQQEDSAVYLCASSFIQTNGNEQYFGPGTRLTVT.